The rows below give T cell receptor beta chains drawn from one sample of a study of T cells in localized non-small cell lung cancer. Profiled with immunoSEQ multiplex PCR; TCRdb holds only in-frame clones, not every one. The top ten clones hold over 4% of a sample with under 70,000 clones, roughly 85% of them seen once. The sequencing used peripheral blood, collected before any cancer treatment. These TCRs come from a woman aged 35-75 years with stage I lung adenocarcinoma. Both conserved end residues are trimmed from each CDR3.

>TRBV6-5
ASKPRELVGEQY
>TRBV6-6
ASSTRTNYGYT
>TRBV2
ASRPWTGYYEQY
>TRBV14
ASSLLQGAHEKLF
>TRBV6-6
ASSWTGQGDEQF
>TRBV7-9
ASSRLTGGESEAF
>TRBV7-2
ASSLGVGQTNYGYT
>TRBV13
ASSLLSGLGGYEQY
>TRBV7-9
ASSLKAGDTDTQY
>TRBV11-1
ASSLGGESTDTQY
>TRBV2
ASTGSGGYEQY
>TRBV11-2
ASSTTWVGQTYEQY
>TRBV7-9
ASTLVPGGRDEQY
>TRBV2
ATQPPDSTEAF
>TRBV2
ASSPGLLNSPLH
>TRBV6-1
ASSEAAGGYGYT
>TRBV18
ASSPREARISTDTQY
>TRBV5-1
ASSLALTNEKLF
>TRBV4-3
ASSQEETGPYEQY
>TRBV28
ASSLLADTQY
>TRBV30
AWAPGHLNYQPQH
>TRBV4-3
ASSEREYYGYT
>TRBV19
ASTDFRNSPLH
>TRBV29-1
SVDGRGLEGYT
>TRBV7-2
ASSDTRGGEQF
>TRBV5-1
ASSSQGGGEGLNEQF
>TRBV9
ASSVAAGGTEAF
>TRBV5-8
ASSLLRQNLPYGYT
>TRBV7-9
ASSPDNNSPLH
>TRBV6-1
ASSEVNLLGRTGELF
>TRBV2
ASRRLAGRPGATDTQY
>TRBV7-8
ASSLLHRIGGTQY
>TRBV7-8
ASSLPGLAGTDTQY
>TRBV7-2
ASSYRGPTEAF
>TRBV13
ASSLGLDTQY
>TRBV9
ASSSRFNEKLF
>TRBV27
ASSLSRGPNEKLF
>TRBV23-1
ASSRGTSGITDTQY
>TRBV29-1
SVEGRGAYEQY
>TRBV5-6
ASSEGAGAEAYEQY
>TRBV19
ASSIDSTSGGASNEQF
>TRBV19
ASSKGRRYEQY
>TRBV4-2
ASSVLADGELF
>TRBV19
ASSIFRGNQPQH